Listed here are 31 T cell receptor beta chains from one sample, sequenced in a study of OX40 agonist ivuxolimab in advanced cancers. The method was immunoSEQ multiplex PCR; TCRdb's version includes in-frame clones alone and lacks a portion of them. The sample lists approximately 60,000 clones; 65% to 80% were seen once. This sample comprised CD4+ or CD8+ T cells sorted from blood, obtained in a trial of the OX40 agonist ivuxolimab. The source is an adult with an advanced solid tumor such as melanoma, head and neck, liver or kidney cancer.

V and J are TRBV5-4 and TRBJ1-1, with unresolved D. Trimming stripped 0 bases from V and 7 bases from J, with 10 bases between. This CDR3 has 13 residues. The germline CDR1 and CDR2 sequences are SGHNT and YYREEE (reference sequence). This CDR3 is CASSLDREGEAFF. For the CDR3, the DNA is TGTGCCAGCAGCTTGGATAGGGAAGGTGAAGCTTTCTTT.

This chain connects TRBV10-3 to TRBJ1-2; D gene unclear. Germline V CDR1 and CDR2: ENHRY, SYGVKD. The CDR3 has 13 residues. Trimming cost V 0 bases and J 5 bases, with 7 bases left between them. Here the CDR3 reads CAISESAEYGYTF. The DNA for the CDR3 is TGTGCCATCAGTGAGTCTGCAGAATATGGCTACACCTTC.

This chain links TRBV7-2 with TRBJ1-1; weak D call: TRBD1 (6 bases). CDR1 and CDR2 from the germline V gene are SGHTA and FQGNSA. This CDR3 contains 13 residues. The V end lost 6 bases, the J end lost 0 bases, and 8 bases lay between the germline ends. The CDR3 nucleotides read TGTGCCAGCAGGGACAGTCTGAACACTGAAGCTTTCTTT. Translating gives CASRDSLNTEAFF.

This clone was recorded only once. The chain recombines TRBV7-9 with TRBJ1-5, with D unclear. Germline V gives CDR1 SEHNR, CDR2 FQNEAQ (reference sequence). Trimming took off 1 base at V and 4 bases at J, with 14 bases between the two ends. The CDR3 has 16 amino acids. CDR3 region: CASSLGGGRENQPQHF. Here the CDR3 DNA reads TGTGCCAGCAGCTTAGGCGGAGGAAGGGAGAATCAGCCCCAGCATTTT.

This clone has only one observation. The V and J genes are TRBV6-5 and TRBJ1-2; no definite D call. The CDR3 sequence is 12 residues long. Germline-derived CDR1 and CDR2 are MNHEY and SVGAGI. Trimming pared 0 bases from V and 2 bases from J, leaving 1 base between. As DNA, the CDR3 is TGTGCCAGCAGTTACTCGAACTATGGCTACACCTTC. It translates to CASSYSNYGYTF.

This chain joins TRBV30 and TRBJ2-3, with 11 bases aligning to TRBD2. V lost 2 bases, J lost 4 bases, and 14 bases stayed unmatched. Germline loops: CDR1 GTSNPN, CDR2 SVGIG (reference sequence). This CDR3 has 18 residues. The CDR3 nucleotides read TGTGCCTGGAGTCCCTTAGCGGGAGGGGTCTCGGGGGCAGATACGCAGTATTTT. The encoded protein is CAWSPLAGGVSGADTQYF.

Only one count was recorded for this clone. This chain links TRBV11-2 with TRBJ2-1, with 7 nucleotides matching TRBD2. After removal of 0 bases from V and 10 bases from J, the junction contained 6 bases not matched to a gene. The germline gives CDR1 SGHAT, CDR2 FQNNGV. The CDR3 runs to 14 residues. CDR3 residues: CASSLDPWRGEQFF. In DNA, the CDR3 is TGTGCCAGCAGCTTAGATCCGTGGCGGGGGGAGCAGTTCTTC.

This sequence joins TRBV27 and TRBJ2-1; D gene unclear. This CDR3 spans 13 amino acids. V lost 6 bases and J lost 4, with 10 bases in between. The germline V gene has CDR1 MNHEY and CDR2 SMNVEV (reference sequence). As DNA, the CDR3 is TGTGCCAGCAGGGTTTCCCTTTACAATGAGCAGTTCTTC. Amino acid sequence: CASRVSLYNEQFF.

The rearrangement uses TRBV2 and TRBJ2-3; no definite D call. This CDR3 contains 14 residues. Germline V gene data show CDR1 as SNHLY and CDR2 as FYNNEI. V lost 5 bases and J 2 bases, leaving 11 bases between the germline ends. The DNA for the CDR3 is TGTGCCAGCAGTATTGTCCAGAACACAGATACGCAGTATTTT. Protein sequence: CASSIVQNTDTQYF.

The chain couples TRBV2 to TRBJ1-1, with no clear D. The ends were cut back, 5 bases at V and 1 base at J, with 5 bases in the middle. The CDR3 extends over 12 amino acids. Germline assignment: CDR1 SNHLY and CDR2 FYNNEI. CDR3 sequence (DNA): TGTGCCAGCAGTCGCCAGAACACTGAAGCTTTCTTT. This translates into CASSRQNTEAFF.

V usage is TRBV19 and J usage is TRBJ1-4, with a tentative D call TRBD1 (5 bases). The V end lost 7 bases, the J end lost 3 bases, and 15 bases lay between the germline ends. The germline V gene has CDR1 LNHDA and CDR2 SQIVND (reference sequence). The CDR3 runs 15 residues. The CDR3 DNA is TGTGCCAGTATGAGTTGGGCAGGGTCTAATGAAAAACTGTTTTTT. This gives the protein CASMSWAGSNEKLFF.

The V call is TRBV4-1, the J call TRBJ1-4; no clear D gene. Trimming removed 2 bases from V and 8 bases from J, with 12 bases in between. The CDR3 has 14 amino acids. Germline V lookup: CDR1 MGHRA, CDR2 YSYEKL. The DNA for the CDR3 is TGCGCCAGCAGCCAACGAATTGTCGGAGAAAAACTGTTTTTT. This codes for CASSQRIVGEKLFF.

CDR3 bases: TGTGCCAGCAGCCGGGGGGGCCTGGAGACCCAGTACTTC. This gives the protein CASSRGGLETQYF. The gene calls are TRBV11-2 and TRBJ2-5; 8 nucleotides match TRBD2. In germline, CDR1 is SGHAT, CDR2 FQNNGV. The CDR3 contains 13 residues. Trimming took 5 bases from V and 5 from J; bases not matched to a gene: 4.

This clone was seen a single time. The chain joins TRBV6-5 to TRBJ1-6; weak D call: TRBD1 (5 bases). V shed 1 base and J shed 7 bases, with 8 bases lying between them. CDR1 is MNHEY, CDR2 SVGAGI, per germline. This CDR3 region has 14 residues. Written as DNA, the CDR3 is TGTGCCAGCAGTTACTACCGACAGAATTCACCCCTCCACTTT. Translated: CASSYYRQNSPLHF.

The chain combines TRBV28 with TRBJ2-5; 11 bases agree with TRBD2. Germline assignment: CDR1 MDHEN and CDR2 SYDVKM. CDR3 length: 16 residues. V dropped 4 bases and J dropped 5; count of bases not matched to a gene: 9. CDR3 coding DNA: TGTGCCAGCAGTTCCGGGGCTAGCGGGAGGTGGGAGACCCAGTACTTC. It codes for CASSSGASGRWETQYF. The whole variable domain, filled in from reference TRBV28 and TRBJ2-5, reads DVKVTQSSRYLVKRTGEKVFLECVQDMDHENMFWYRQDPGLGLRLIYFSYDVKMKEKGDIPEGYSVSREKKERFSLILESASTNQTSMYLCASSSGASGRWETQYFGPGTRLLVL.

This clone was detected only a few times. The chain links TRBV12-5 to TRBJ2-5; 14 nucleotides align to TRBD2. Germline trimming cut 6 bases from V and 5 bases from J; bases unmatched to any gene: 8. Germline loops: CDR1 LGHNT, CDR2 FRNRAP. This CDR3 contains 16 residues. This CDR3 is CASGRTGTSGSETQYF. The CDR3 nucleotides are TGTGCTAGTGGGAGAACCGGGACTAGCGGGAGTGAGACCCAGTACTTC.

About this clone: A much larger clone is a single base away; this may be a read error. This chain joins TRBV7-3 and TRBJ2-1; TRBD2 might be the D (5 bases). The CDR3 spans 15 residues. CDR1 is SGHTA, CDR2 FQGTGA, per germline. V lost 5 bases to trimming and J lost 5 bases, with 16 bases between them. CDR3 coding DNA: TGTGCCAGCAGCCCACTAGTGGGAATCAACAATGAGCAGTTCTTC. This codes for CASSPLVGINNEQFF.

The V and J genes are TRBV9 and TRBJ2-1; 9 bases match TRBD2. The CDR3 sequence is 15 residues long. Trimming removed 0 bases from V and 8 bases from J; junction bases left unmatched: 6. The germline V gene encodes CDR1 SGDLS and CDR2 YYNGEE. CDR3 sequence: CASSVGLAGYDEQFF. The CDR3 DNA reads as TGTGCCAGCAGCGTAGGTCTAGCGGGATACGATGAGCAGTTCTTC.

V usage is TRBV28 and J usage is TRBJ1-3, with D uncertain. The CDR3 loop spans 13 amino acids. CDR1 is MDHEN and CDR2 is SYDVKM in the germline V gene. V lost 6 bases and J 4 bases, leaving 10 bases between the germline ends. The DNA of the CDR3 is TGTGCCAGCAGACCCGATTTGGGAAACACCATATATTTT. It translates to CASRPDLGNTIYF.

The CDR3 protein is CASRVPGPTGGTEAFF. Here the CDR3 DNA reads TGTGCCAGTAGGGTTCCAGGACCGACCGGGGGCACTGAAGCTTTCTTT. The chain joins TRBV19 to TRBJ1-1; the D gene is possibly TRBD1 (5 bases). CDR1 LNHDA and CDR2 SQIVND come from the germline V gene (reference sequence). Trimming took 6 bases from V and 4 from J, leaving 21 bases between them. The CDR3 totals 16 residues. Supplemented by reference TRBV19 and TRBJ1-1, the full variable domain reads DGGITQSPKYLFRKEGQNVTLSCEQNLNHDAMYWYRQDPGQGLRLIYYSQIVNDFQKGDIAEGYSVSREKKESFPLTVTSAQKNPTAFYLCASRVPGPTGGTEAFFGQGTRLTVV.

The chain uses TRBV10-1 and TRBJ2-3; D possibly corresponds to TRBD1 (5 bases). The CDR3 is 14 amino acids. V lost 3 bases and J lost 5, with 12 bases in between. Germline lookup yields CDR1 WNHNN and CDR2 SYGVQD (reference sequence). The CDR3 protein is CASSDRAVLDTQYF. The CDR3 nucleotides read TGCGCCAGCAGTGACAGGGCAGTTCTAGATACGCAGTATTTT.

The rearrangement uses TRBV6-6 and TRBJ1-1; the D gene is possibly TRBD1 (5 bases). Germline values: CDR1 MNHNY, CDR2 SVGAGI (reference sequence). The CDR3 runs 16 residues. Between the trimmed V and J ends, which lost 8 bases and 4 bases, there was a span of 23 bases. CDR3 nucleotide sequence: TGTGCCAGCGTTTACGGGGGGTCACGGGCGGGCACTGAAGCTTTCTTT. This codes for CASVYGGSRAGTEAFF.

As to this clone: This sample includes further DNA sequences coding for the same CDR3. V usage is TRBV5-1 and J usage is TRBJ2-2, with 8 nucleotides matching TRBD2. Germline V gives CDR1 SGHRS, CDR2 YFSETQ. V lost 0 bases to trimming and J lost 4 bases; unmatched junction nucleotides: 2. This CDR3 comprises 15 residues. The CDR3 coding sequence is TGCGCCAGCAGCTTGGTTGCGGGAGGCACCGGGGAGCTGTTTTTT. This gives the protein CASSLVAGGTGELFF.

This clone was seen a few times. The J gene is TRBJ2-3, the V gene TRBV2, with unresolved D. The CDR3 spans 14 residues. Per germline, CDR1 SNHLY and CDR2 FYNNEI. The V and J ends lost 7 bases and 2 bases respectively, with 13 bases between them. CDR3 loop: CASKGRTLTDTQYF. CDR3 DNA sequence: TGTGCCAGCAAGGGAAGGACCCTCACAGATACGCAGTATTTT. The full variable domain, in which reference TRBV2 and TRBJ2-3 provide the parts outside the CDR3, is EPEVTQTPSHQVTQMGQEVILRCVPISNHLYFYWYRQILGQKVEFLVSFYNNEISEKSEIFDDQFSVERPDGSNFTLKIRSTKLEDSAMYFCASKGRTLTDTQYFGPGTRLTVL.

The CDR3 reads CASSERGSGRTGELFF. The CDR3, as DNA: TGCGCCAGCAGTGAGAGGGGTAGCGGGAGAACCGGGGAGCTGTTTTTT. The rearrangement joins TRBV10-1 to TRBJ2-2; 9 nucleotides line up with TRBD2. V lost 2 bases, J lost 5 bases, and 6 bases stayed unmatched. The CDR3 has 16 amino acids. Germline V gene lookup returns CDR1 WNHNN and CDR2 SYGVQD (reference sequence).

Written as DNA, the CDR3 is TGTGCCAGCTCGCCGGGACAGATGAACACTGAAGCTTTCTTT. It translates to CASSPGQMNTEAFF. The rearrangement joins TRBV18 to TRBJ1-1; 7 bases map to TRBD1. Germline CDR1 is KGHSH and CDR2 is LQKENI. The CDR3 loop spans 14 amino acids. V shed 6 bases, J shed 0 bases, and the junction held 4 bases outside the gene matches.

This clone was observed many times. The rearrangement links TRBV2 to TRBJ2-1, with D maybe TRBD2 (7 bases). This CDR3 has 15 residues. Trimming pared 4 bases from V and 4 bases from J, leaving 14 bases between. CDR1 SNHLY and CDR2 FYNNEI come from the germline V gene. The CDR3: CASSGLGGRYNEQFF. The CDR3 DNA reads as TGTGCCAGCAGTGGATTGGGGGGGCGGTACAATGAGCAGTTCTTC.

The V call is TRBV18, the J call TRBJ2-5; 7 bases are shared with TRBD2. The tail of the sequence fits TRBJ2-7 better, so the J call may be wrong. Per the germline V gene, CDR1 is KGHSH and CDR2 is LQKENI. The length of the CDR3 is 14 residues. CDR3 coding DNA: TGTGCCAGCTCGTCGGGGGGTATCCCCTACGAGCAGTACTTC. Translating it yields CASSSGGIPYEQYF.

This clone is a singleton in its sample. The CDR3 sequence is CASSFNSYTSTDTQYF. Here the CDR3 DNA reads TGTGCCAGCAGCTTCAATTCATACACTAGCACAGATACGCAGTATTTT. The chain joins TRBV5-6 to TRBJ2-3; no definite D call. Germline V lookup: CDR1 SGHDT, CDR2 YYEEEE. Trimming cost V 2 bases and J 0 bases, with 13 bases left between them. This CDR3 contains 16 residues.

The chain employs TRBV18 and TRBJ2-5; the D gene is possibly TRBD2 (5 bases). The assigned J gene may be wrong: the sequence end matches TRBJ2-7 better. The CDR3 is 13 amino acids. Germline lookup yields CDR1 KGHSH and CDR2 LQKENI. CDR3 DNA sequence: TGTGCCAGCTCGCCCGGACTCCCCTACGAGCAGTACTTC. Amino acid sequence: CASSPGLPYEQYF.

V usage is TRBV6-1 and J usage is TRBJ2-7, with TRBD1 identical over 10 bases. The CDR3 spans 15 residues. V was pared by 7 bases and J by 3 bases, with 9 bases of the junction left unmatched. The germline CDR1 and CDR2 sequences are MNHNS and SASEGT. CDR3 nucleotides: TGTGCCAGCACACTCCGACAGGGGGCGAACTACGAGCAGTACTTC. As protein: CASTLRQGANYEQYF.